The T cell receptor (beta chain) described here comes from a study of blood T cell repertoires in COVID-19. This table comes from immunoSEQ multiplex PCR, and its TCRdb copy is limited to in-frame clones, with some not included. The sample holds 450,000 to 500,000 clones, roughly nine tenths seen once. This clone was detected only once. The sample holds other DNA sequences that translate to the same CDR3. Sample: PBMCs or T cells enriched from blood (not recorded which). This sequence was found in a woman aged 60-75 years who had recovered from COVID-19.

CDR3 region: CASSLGGTANYGYTF. CDR3 nucleotide sequence: TGCGCCAGCAGCTTGGGAGGAACGGCCAACTATGGCTACACCTTC. The chain is built from TRBV5-1 and TRBJ1-2; D call uncertain. The germline V gene has CDR1 SGHRS and CDR2 YFSETQ. CDR3 length: 15 residues. The V end lost 0 bases, the J end lost 2 bases, and 11 bases lay between the germline ends.